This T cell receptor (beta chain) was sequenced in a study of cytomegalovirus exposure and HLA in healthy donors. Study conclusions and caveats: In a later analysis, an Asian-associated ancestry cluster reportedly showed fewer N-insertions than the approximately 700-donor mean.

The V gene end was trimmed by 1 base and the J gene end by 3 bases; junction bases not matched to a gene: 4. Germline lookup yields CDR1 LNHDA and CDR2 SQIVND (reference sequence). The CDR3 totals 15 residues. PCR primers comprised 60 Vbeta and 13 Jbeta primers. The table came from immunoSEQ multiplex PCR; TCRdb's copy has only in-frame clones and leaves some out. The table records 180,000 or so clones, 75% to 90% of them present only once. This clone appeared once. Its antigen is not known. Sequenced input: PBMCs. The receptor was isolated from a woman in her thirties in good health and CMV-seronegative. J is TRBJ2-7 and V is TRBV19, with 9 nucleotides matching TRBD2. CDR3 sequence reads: CASSIASSGGYEQYF. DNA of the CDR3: TGTGCCAGTAGTATAGCGAGTAGCGGGGGCTACGAGCAGTACTTC.